The present entry profiles one TCR beta chain with its context. Germline V CDR1 and CDR2: MDHEN, SYDVKM. With 3 bases removed from V and 1 base from J, the gap between germline ends came to 8 bases. CDR3 length equals 14 residues. This entry is derived from a study of cytomegalovirus exposure and HLA in healthy donors. About the study: Around 79 million unique TCRs, all from HLA-typed donors, were included in an early release of the data.

With 60 Vbeta and 13 Jbeta primers, the PCR was carried out. The table came from immunoSEQ multiplex PCR; TCRdb's copy has only in-frame clones and leaves some out. The data show roughly 130,000 clones, 79% seen once. The sample comprised PBMCs. The chain is built from TRBV28 and TRBJ2-3; no firm D call. This receptor was obtained from a man between 18 and 35 years old in good health and CMV-seronegative. CDR3 protein: CASSFGQGTDTQYF. The CDR3 DNA reads TGTGCCAGCAGTTTTGGGCAGGGCACAGATACGCAGTATTTT. The full variable domain, rest sourced from reference TRBV28 and TRBJ2-3, is DVKVTQSSRYLVKRTGEKVFLECVQDMDHENMFWYRQDPGLGLRLIYFSYDVKMKEKGDIPEGYSVSREKKERFSLILESASTNQTSMYLCASSFGQGTDTQYFGPGTRLTVL.